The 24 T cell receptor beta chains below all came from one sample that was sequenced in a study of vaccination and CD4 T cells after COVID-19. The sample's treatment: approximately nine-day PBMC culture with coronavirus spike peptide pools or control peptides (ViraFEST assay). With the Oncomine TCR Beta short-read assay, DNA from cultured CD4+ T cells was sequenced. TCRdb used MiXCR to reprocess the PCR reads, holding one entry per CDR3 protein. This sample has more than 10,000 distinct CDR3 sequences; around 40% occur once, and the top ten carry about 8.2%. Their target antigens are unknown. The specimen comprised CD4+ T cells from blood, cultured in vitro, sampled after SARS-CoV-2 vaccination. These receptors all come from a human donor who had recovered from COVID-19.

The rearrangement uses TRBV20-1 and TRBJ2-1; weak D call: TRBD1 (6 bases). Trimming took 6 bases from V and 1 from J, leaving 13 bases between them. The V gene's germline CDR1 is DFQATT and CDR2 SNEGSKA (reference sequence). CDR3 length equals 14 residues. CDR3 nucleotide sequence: TGCAGTGCCAGGGGCCTCGGGTCCTACAATGAGCAGTTCTTC. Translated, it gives CSARGLGSYNEQFF.

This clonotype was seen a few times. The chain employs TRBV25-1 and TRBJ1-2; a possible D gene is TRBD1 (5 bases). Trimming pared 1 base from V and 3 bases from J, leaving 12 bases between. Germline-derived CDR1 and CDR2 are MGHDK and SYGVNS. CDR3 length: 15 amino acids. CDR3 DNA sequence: TGTGCCAGCAGTGAATTGGGGGATCTCTACTATGGCTACACCTTC. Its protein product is CASSELGDLYYGYTF.

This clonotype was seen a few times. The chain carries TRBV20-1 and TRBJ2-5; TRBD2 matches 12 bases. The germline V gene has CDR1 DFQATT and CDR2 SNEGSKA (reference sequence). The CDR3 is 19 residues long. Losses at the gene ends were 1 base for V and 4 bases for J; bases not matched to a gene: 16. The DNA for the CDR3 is TGCAGTGCTAGAGTTTCGAGGCTAGCGGGAGGGCTGGGGGGAGAGACCCAGTACTTC. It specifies CSARVSRLAGGLGGETQYF.

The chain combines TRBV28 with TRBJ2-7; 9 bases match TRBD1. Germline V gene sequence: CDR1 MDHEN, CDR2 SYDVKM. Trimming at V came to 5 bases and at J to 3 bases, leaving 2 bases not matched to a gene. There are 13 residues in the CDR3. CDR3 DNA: TGTGCCAGCAGTCCGGACAGGGGCTACGAGCAGTACTTC. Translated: CASSPDRGYEQYF.

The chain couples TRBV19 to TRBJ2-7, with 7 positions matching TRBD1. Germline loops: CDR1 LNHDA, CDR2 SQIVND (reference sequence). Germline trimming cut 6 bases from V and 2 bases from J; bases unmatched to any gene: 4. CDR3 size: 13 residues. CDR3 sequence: CASSATGPYEQYF. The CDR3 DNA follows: TGTGCCAGTAGCGCGACAGGGCCCTACGAGCAGTACTTC. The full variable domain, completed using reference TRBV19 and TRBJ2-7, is DGGITQSPKYLFRKEGQNVTLSCEQNLNHDAMYWYRQDPGQGLRLIYYSQIVNDFQKGDIAEGYSVSREKKESFPLTVTSAQKNPTAFYLCASSATGPYEQYFGPGTRLTVT.

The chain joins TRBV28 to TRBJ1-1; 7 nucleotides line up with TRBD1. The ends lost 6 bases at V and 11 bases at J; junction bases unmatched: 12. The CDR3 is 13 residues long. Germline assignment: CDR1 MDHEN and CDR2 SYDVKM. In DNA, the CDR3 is TGTGCCAGCAGACCCCAGGGGGGTTTAAGGGCTTTCTTT. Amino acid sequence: CASRPQGGLRAFF.

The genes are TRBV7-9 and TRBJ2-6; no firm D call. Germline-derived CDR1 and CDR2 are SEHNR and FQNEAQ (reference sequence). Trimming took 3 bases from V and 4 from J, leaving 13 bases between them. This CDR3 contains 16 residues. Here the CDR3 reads CASSFLMGSGANVLTF. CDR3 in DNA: TGTGCCAGCAGCTTCTTAATGGGGTCCGGGGCCAACGTCCTGACTTTC.

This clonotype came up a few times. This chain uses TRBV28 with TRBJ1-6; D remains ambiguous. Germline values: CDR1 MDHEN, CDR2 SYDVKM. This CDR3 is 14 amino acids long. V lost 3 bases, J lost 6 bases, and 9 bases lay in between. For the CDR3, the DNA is TGTGCCAGCAGTTTGGGCACCAGTAATTCACCCCTCCACTTT. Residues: CASSLGTSNSPLHF.

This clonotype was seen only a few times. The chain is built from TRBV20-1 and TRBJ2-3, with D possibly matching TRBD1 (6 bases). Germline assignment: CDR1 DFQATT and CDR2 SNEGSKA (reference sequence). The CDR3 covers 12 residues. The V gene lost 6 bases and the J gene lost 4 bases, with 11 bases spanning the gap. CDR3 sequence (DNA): TGCAGTGCCCTGGACAGTGCAGATACGCAGTATTTT. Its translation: CSALDSADTQYF.

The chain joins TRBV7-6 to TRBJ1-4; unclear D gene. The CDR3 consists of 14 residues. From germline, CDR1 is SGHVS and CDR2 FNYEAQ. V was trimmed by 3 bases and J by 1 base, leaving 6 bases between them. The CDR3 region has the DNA TGTGCCAGCAGCTTGCCGGGAACTAATGAAAAACTGTTTTTT. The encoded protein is CASSLPGTNEKLFF. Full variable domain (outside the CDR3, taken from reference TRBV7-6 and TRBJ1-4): GAGVSQSPRYKVTKRGQDVALRCDPISGHVSLYWYRQALGQGPEFLTYFNYEAQQDKSGLPNDRFSAERPEGSISTLTIQRTEQRDSAMYRCASSLPGTNEKLFFGSGTQLSVL.

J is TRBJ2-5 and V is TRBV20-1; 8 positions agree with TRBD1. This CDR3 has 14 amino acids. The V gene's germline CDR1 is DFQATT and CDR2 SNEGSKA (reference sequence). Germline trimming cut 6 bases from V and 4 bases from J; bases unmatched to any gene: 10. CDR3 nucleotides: TGCAGTGCCCCCGGACAGGGTCTCCGAGAGACCCAGTACTTC. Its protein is CSAPGQGLRETQYF.

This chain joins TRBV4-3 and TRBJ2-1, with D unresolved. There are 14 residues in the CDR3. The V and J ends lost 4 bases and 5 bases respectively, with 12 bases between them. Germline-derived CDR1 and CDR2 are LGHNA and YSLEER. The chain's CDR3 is CASSRTAVDNEQFF. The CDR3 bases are TGCGCCAGCAGCCGGACGGCCGTTGACAATGAGCAGTTCTTC.

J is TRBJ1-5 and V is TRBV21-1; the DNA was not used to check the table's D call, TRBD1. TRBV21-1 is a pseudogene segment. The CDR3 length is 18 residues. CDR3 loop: CASSKAGGQDDSNQPQHF. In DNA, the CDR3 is TGTGCCAGCAGCAAAGCAGGGGGACAGGACGATAGCAATCAGCCCCAGCATTTT.

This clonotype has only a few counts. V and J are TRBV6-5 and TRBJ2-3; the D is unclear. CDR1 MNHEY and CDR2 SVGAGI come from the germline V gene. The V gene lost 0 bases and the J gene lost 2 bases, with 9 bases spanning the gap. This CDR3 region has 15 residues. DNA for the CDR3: TGTGCCAGCAGTTACTCGACCGGCGTCACAGATACGCAGTATTTT. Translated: CASSYSTGVTDTQYF.

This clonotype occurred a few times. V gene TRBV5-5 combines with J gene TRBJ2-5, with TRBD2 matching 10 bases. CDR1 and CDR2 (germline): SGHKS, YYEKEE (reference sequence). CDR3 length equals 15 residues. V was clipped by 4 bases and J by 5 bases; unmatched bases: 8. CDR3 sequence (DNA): TGTGCCAGCAGCCAGCTAGCGGGAGAACAGGAGACCCAGTACTTC. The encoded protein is CASSQLAGEQETQYF.

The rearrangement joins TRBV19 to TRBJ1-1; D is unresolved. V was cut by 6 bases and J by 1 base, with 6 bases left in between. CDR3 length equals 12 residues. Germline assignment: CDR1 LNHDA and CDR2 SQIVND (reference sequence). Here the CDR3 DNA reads TGTGCCAGTAGCTTAGAGAACACTGAAGCTTTCTTT. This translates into CASSLENTEAFF.

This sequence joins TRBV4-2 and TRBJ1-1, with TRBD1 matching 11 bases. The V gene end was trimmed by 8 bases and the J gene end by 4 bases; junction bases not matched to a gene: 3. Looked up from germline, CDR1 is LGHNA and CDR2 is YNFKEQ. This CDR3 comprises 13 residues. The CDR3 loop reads CASGGQGGTEAFF. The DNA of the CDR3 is TGTGCCAGCGGGGGACAGGGGGGCACTGAAGCTTTCTTT.

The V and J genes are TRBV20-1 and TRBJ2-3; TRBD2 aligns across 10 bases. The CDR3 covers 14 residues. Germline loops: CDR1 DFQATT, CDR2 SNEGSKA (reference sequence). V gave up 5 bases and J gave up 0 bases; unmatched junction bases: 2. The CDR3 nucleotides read TGCAGTGCTCCGGGACTAGCGAGCACAGATACGCAGTATTTT. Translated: CSAPGLASTDTQYF.

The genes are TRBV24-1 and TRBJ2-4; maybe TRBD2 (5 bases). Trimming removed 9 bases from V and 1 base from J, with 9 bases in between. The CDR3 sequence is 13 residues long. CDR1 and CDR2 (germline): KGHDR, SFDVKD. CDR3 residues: CATPLAAKNIQYF. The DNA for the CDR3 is TGTGCCACCCCCCTAGCTGCCAAAAACATTCAGTACTTC.

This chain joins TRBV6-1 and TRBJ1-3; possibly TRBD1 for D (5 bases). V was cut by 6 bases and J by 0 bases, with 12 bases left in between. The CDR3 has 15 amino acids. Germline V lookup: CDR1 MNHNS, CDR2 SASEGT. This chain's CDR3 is CASSPGLDSGNTIYF. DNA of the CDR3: TGTGCCAGCAGCCCGGGACTTGACTCTGGAAACACCATATATTTT.

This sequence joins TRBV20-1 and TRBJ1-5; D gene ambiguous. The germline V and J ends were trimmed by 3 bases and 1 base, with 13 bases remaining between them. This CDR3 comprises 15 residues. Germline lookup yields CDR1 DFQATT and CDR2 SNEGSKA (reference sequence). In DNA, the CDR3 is TGCAGTGCTAGGTCTCATAGCATAAGCAATCAGCCCCAGCATTTT. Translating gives CSARSHSISNQPQHF.

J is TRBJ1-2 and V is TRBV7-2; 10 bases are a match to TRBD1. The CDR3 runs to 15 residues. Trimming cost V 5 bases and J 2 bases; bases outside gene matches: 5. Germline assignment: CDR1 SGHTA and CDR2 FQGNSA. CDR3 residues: CASSEDRGRNYGYTF. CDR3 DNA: TGTGCCAGCAGCGAAGACAGGGGGCGCAACTATGGCTACACCTTC.

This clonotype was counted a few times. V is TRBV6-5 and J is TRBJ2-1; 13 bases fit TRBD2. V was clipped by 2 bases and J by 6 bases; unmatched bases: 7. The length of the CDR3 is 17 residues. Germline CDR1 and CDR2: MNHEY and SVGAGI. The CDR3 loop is CASSYQSGLAGINEQFF. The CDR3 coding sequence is TGTGCCAGCAGTTACCAGTCGGGACTAGCGGGAATCAATGAGCAGTTCTTC.

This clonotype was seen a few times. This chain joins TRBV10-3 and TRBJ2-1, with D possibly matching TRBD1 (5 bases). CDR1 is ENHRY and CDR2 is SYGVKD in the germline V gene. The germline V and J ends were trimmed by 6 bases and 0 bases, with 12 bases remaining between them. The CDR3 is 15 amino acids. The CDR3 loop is CAISATESSYNEQFF. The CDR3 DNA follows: TGTGCCATCAGCGCGACAGAAAGCTCCTACAATGAGCAGTTCTTC.